What follows are 9 T cell receptor beta chains derived from one specimen sequenced in a study of T cells in localized non-small cell lung cancer. The data were produced by immunoSEQ multiplex PCR, yet TCRdb's version contains in-frame clones alone and is incomplete. Of roughly 5,200 clones in the sample, under 45% are singletons; the top ten hold around 15%. The input for sequencing was lung tumor tissue, taken before any cancer treatment. The receptors originated from a man aged 40 to 70 with stage I lung adenocarcinoma.

The sample holds a few counts of this clone. The chain employs TRBV9 and TRBJ1-6; D possibly corresponds to TRBD1 (5 bases). Germline CDR1 reads SGDLS; CDR2 reads YYNGEE. The CDR3 spans 14 residues. V was shortened by 5 bases and J by 7 bases, with 13 bases between the two germline ends. The DNA for the CDR3 is TGTGCCAGCAGTCTGGTGACAGCGAATTCACCCCTCCACTTT. The encoded protein is CASSLVTANSPLHF.

This clone was detected many times. The chain joins TRBV9 to TRBJ2-1, with 9 bases matching TRBD2. The CDR3 has 15 residues. J lost 3 bases, V lost 3 bases, and 4 bases had no gene match. The germline V gene has CDR1 SGDLS and CDR2 YYNGEE. The CDR3 DNA reads TGTGCCAGCAGCGGAGGGCGGGGGGGCTACAATGAGCAGTTCTTC. This encodes CASSGGRGGYNEQFF.

The DNA of the CDR3 is TGTGCCAGTAGTATCCCGGGACAGGGGACAGAGACCCAGTACTTC. Amino acid sequence: CASSIPGQGTETQYF. The rearrangement links TRBV19 to TRBJ2-5; 10 positions match TRBD1. The CDR3 runs to 15 residues. Germline V gene sequence: CDR1 LNHDA, CDR2 SQIVND (reference sequence). With V trimmed by 3 bases and J by 4 bases, 5 bases remained unmatched.

The chain recombines TRBV12-5 with TRBJ1-5, with D possibly TRBD1 on 5 matching bases. Per germline, CDR1 LGHNT and CDR2 FRNRAP. Trimming took off 7 bases at V and 9 bases at J, with 13 bases between the two ends. The CDR3 has 12 residues. The CDR3 reads CASAPVGGPQHF. The DNA of the CDR3 is TGTGCTAGTGCCCCGGTTGGGGGGCCCCAGCATTTT.

The chain joins TRBV11-3 to TRBJ2-7, with 7 bases identical to TRBD1. This CDR3 region has 14 residues. Germline V lookup: CDR1 SGHNT, CDR2 YENEEA. V shed 5 bases and J 3 bases; nucleotides not matched to a gene: 7. CDR3 DNA sequence: TGTGCCAGCAGCCGCACCGGGACAGACTACGAGCAGTACTTC. Amino acid sequence: CASSRTGTDYEQYF.

The chain's CDR3 is CASSLATGELFF. The DNA for the CDR3 is TGTGCCAGCTCACTAGCCACCGGGGAGCTGTTTTTT. The chain couples TRBV18 to TRBJ2-2, with D unresolved. V shed 4 bases and J shed 4 bases, with 4 bases lying between them. The CDR3 is made up of 12 amino acids. CDR1 and CDR2 from the germline V gene are KGHSH and LQKENI.

The rearrangement links TRBV25-1 to TRBJ2-3; D gene ambiguous. Trimming left V 8 bases short and J 0 bases short, with 9 bases between. Looked up from germline, CDR1 is MGHDK and CDR2 is SYGVNS. The CDR3 is 13 residues long. The chain's CDR3 is CASSEGSTDTQYF. The CDR3 DNA reads TGTGCCAGCTCTGAAGGGAGCACAGATACGCAGTATTTT.

The chain links TRBV12-5 to TRBJ2-1; 9 bases are a match to TRBD2. Unmatched junction bases numbered 13, after V lost 7 bases and J lost 3 bases. Germline assignment: CDR1 LGHNT and CDR2 FRNRAP. The CDR3 contains 17 residues. The CDR3 DNA is TGTGCTAGTGTCACTACCGCGGGGGGGACGGGCTACAATGAGCAGTTCTTC. Translating gives CASVTTAGGTGYNEQFF.

V and J are TRBV19 and TRBJ2-6; a weak D match, TRBD1 (5 bases). The CDR3 runs 14 residues. CDR1 and CDR2 from the germline V gene are LNHDA and SQIVND (reference sequence). V was shortened by 7 bases and J by 0 bases, with 7 bases between the two germline ends. CDR3 region: CASKTVSGANVLTF. The DNA for the CDR3 is TGTGCCAGTAAGACAGTCTCTGGGGCCAACGTCCTGACTTTC. Full variable domain (outside the CDR3, taken from reference TRBV19 and TRBJ2-6): DGGITQSPKYLFRKEGQNVTLSCEQNLNHDAMYWYRQDPGQGLRLIYYSQIVNDFQKGDIAEGYSVSREKKESFPLTVTSAQKNPTAFYLCASKTVSGANVLTFGAGSRLTVL.